Given below is one TCR beta chain in context. Which antigen it targets is not known. The sample belongs to a study of T cells expressing NK-cell markers (dated by TCRdb to 2020 to 2022). Turning to the overall study: Three sorted T-cell subsets (CD3+CD56+NKG2C+, CD3+CD56+NKG2C- and CD3+CD56-NKG2C+) from about 8 donors had their TCR beta-chain repertoires profiled. Among the eight sequenced donors, only one was HCMV-seronegative, while the other seven were HCMV-seropositive. The study sequenced eight donors, all healthy volunteers chosen at random: three men and five women. Sequencing of the libraries produced 2 x 150 bp reads on Illumina HiSeq 2000/2500, MiSeq or NextSeq. General study outcomes and caveats: Those dominant clonotypes were again the most abundant among CD3+CD56-NKG2C+ cells in several donors, at about 25-60.1%. It remained unclear whether the expanded NKG2C-expressing T cell clones were specific for HCMV antigens. In six donors, the dominant CD3+CD56+NKG2C+ clonotypes were found to rank among the top 10 CD8+ clonotypes and to make up about 1.0-7.5% of CD8+ T cells.

Sequenced on an Illumina HiSeq 2000. TCR beta cDNA libraries were prepared using 5'RACE template switching, which introduced a universal primer site and unique molecular identifiers. Synthesis of cDNA was primed from the TCR beta constant segment and was followed by two consecutive PCR amplification steps. As for the authors' bioinformatics: MIGEC was used to demultiplex reads and group the reads by UMI, and MiTCR was used to assemble and quantify clonotypes. To exclude erroneous sequences, only TCR cDNA sequences supported by at least two reads were retained. The tcR package was used for downstream repertoire analysis, with clonotypes matched between fractions based on CDR3 nucleotide sequence plus V segment. VDJmatch was used to annotate antigen specificity against VDJdb, with one amino acid substitution in CDR3 allowed. Reprocessed by TCRdb, the reads give a single entry per CDR3 protein sequence, without DNA. These V and J calls are TCRdb output, not the study's own analysis. The sample's table lists a count of 120,000 to 150,000 distinct CDR3 sequences. Of the sample, 10% to 15% is held by the ten largest clones.

The CDR3 sequence holds 15 residues, the cysteine and phenylalanine included. The DNA is unrecorded. Per the germline V gene (reference sequence), DFQATT is the CDR1 and SNEGSKA is the CDR2. HCMV serostatus was determined by detecting HCMV-specific IgG in serum with a commercial ELISA kit. Peripheral blood mononuclear cells were isolated from blood by Ficoll density gradient centrifugation. This receptor was taken from a man aged 18 to 29 in good health. Donor details come from another sample of the same person, matched by shared clones. The chain uses TRBV20-1 and TRBJ2-1; TCRdb indicates TRBD2, and absent DNA this call remains unverified. Sequences were obtained from blood T cells: a sorted CD56 or NKG2C T cell subset, CD4+ or CD8+ T cells, or bulk PBMC T cells (not recorded which). CDR3 reads: CSAHETSGIYNEQFF.